This T cell receptor (beta chain) was profiled in a study of blood T cell repertoires in COVID-19. Original methodology: Amplification with reference gene primers provided the estimates of nucleated cell counts. The assay was immunoSEQ multiplex PCR, and TCRdb's table has in-frame clones only and misses some. That table is the source of V, J and clone size, and D and trimming were worked out from the DNA. The table has around 140,000 clones, about 77% seen once; the top ten hold about 8.4%. Material for sequencing was peripheral blood. The clonotype originates from a woman between 45 and 65 years old with active or convalescent COVID-19.

The CDR3 DNA sequence: TGCAGCGTTCATCAGGACTATGGCTACACCTTC. It yields the protein CSVHQDYGYTF. The chain has TRBV29-1 and TRBJ1-2; the D is unclear. This CDR3 is 11 amino acids long. Germline V gene sequence: CDR1 SQVTM, CDR2 ANQGSEA. Trimming cost V 5 bases and J 3 bases, with 7 bases left between them. The full variable domain, its missing parts supplied by reference TRBV29-1 and TRBJ1-2, is SAVISQKPSRDICQRGTSLTIQCQVDSQVTMMFWYRQQPGQSLTLIATANQGSEATYESGFVIDKFPISRPNLTFSTLTVSNMSPEDSSIYLCSVHQDYGYTFGSGTRLTVV.